This is a list of T cell receptor beta chains from one sample in a study of technical replicates of blood from several donors. Data came from immunoSEQ multiplex PCR; TCRdb stores just in-frame clones and leaves some out. The sample carries 70,000 to 80,000 clones, almost 98% recorded once. Input material: T cells isolated from PBMCs. The receptors were sampled from a human donor in good health. Each CDR3 is given with its conserved first and last residue. Fields, in order: J gene, V gene, clone size, D gene, CDR3 DNA, CDR3 protein. D genes are given only for firm matches. Clone size is stated in some rows and not others, as once, few, many or a class when expanded.

>TRBJ1-6|TRBV10-2|NA|NA
TGCGCCAGCAGTGGGGGGGGCGGCAATTCACCCCTCCACTTT
CASSGGGGNSPLHF
>TRBJ1-1|TRBV5-6|NA|NA
TGTGCCAGCAGCCTAGAGGGGAACACTGAAGCTTTCTTT
CASSLEGNTEAFF
>TRBJ1-2|TRBV27|NA|TRBD1
TGTGCCAGCAGTTCCCACTTAACGACAGGGATGAGCTATGGCTACACCTTC
CASSSHLTTGMSYGYTF
>TRBJ1-1|TRBV10-3|NA|NA
TGTGCCATCAGGACGAGGGAAACTGAAGCTTTCTTT
CAIRTRETEAFF
>TRBJ1-1|TRBV28|once|NA
TGTGCCAGCAACATGGGGGGGCCAGACACTGAAGCTTTCTTT
CASNMGGPDTEAFF
>TRBJ2-5|TRBV4-1|NA|TRBD1
TGCGCCAGCAGCCCGCAGGGGGTCGAGACCCAGTACTTC
CASSPQGVETQYF
>TRBJ1-1|TRBV5-1|NA|NA
TGCGCCAGCAGCTTGATCCAGGGTCGTGCTGAAGCTTTCTTT
CASSLIQGRAEAFF
>TRBJ1-1|TRBV4-1|NA|NA
TGCGCCAGCAGCTCCCAGCCAAATCTCCAAACCGGAGGCACTGAAGCTTTCTTT
CASSSQPNLQTGGTEAFF
>TRBJ1-2|TRBV9|NA|TRBD1
TGTGCCAGCAGCAATAACAGGGGCGTCCTCTATGGCTACACCTTC
CASSNNRGVLYGYTF
>TRBJ2-3|TRBV5-1|NA|NA
TGCGCCAGCAGCTTGGAACTAGCAAGAGATACGCAGTATTTT
CASSLELARDTQYF
>TRBJ2-7|TRBV28|NA|TRBD2
TGTGCCAGCAGTCTTGAGACTAGCGGGAGTTCAATACTTTACGAGCAGTACTTC
CASSLETSGSSILYEQYF
>TRBJ1-2|TRBV5-6|NA|TRBD1
TGTGCCAGCAGCTTCTGGACAGGGGCAACGAATGGCTACACCTTC
CASSFWTGATNGYTF
>TRBJ1-5|TRBV27|NA|NA
TGTGCCAGCAGCCCTTGGGGGGTTCCAAATCAGCCCCAGCATTTT
CASSPWGVPNQPQHF